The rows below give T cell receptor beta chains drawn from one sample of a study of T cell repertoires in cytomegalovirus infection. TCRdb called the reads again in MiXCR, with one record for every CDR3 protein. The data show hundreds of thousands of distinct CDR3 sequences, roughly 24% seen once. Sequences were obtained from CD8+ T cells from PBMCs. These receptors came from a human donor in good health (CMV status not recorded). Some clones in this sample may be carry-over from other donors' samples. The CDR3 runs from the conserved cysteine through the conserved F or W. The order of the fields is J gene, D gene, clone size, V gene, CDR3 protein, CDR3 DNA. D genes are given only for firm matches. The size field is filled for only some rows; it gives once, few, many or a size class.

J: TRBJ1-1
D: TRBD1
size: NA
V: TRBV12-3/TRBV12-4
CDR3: CASSRKTGGTEAFF
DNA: TGTGCCAGCAGTCGCAAAACAGGGGGAACTGAAGCTTTCTTT

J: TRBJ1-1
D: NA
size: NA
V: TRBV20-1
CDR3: CSARGGFEAFF
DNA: TGCAGTGCTAGAGGGGGCTTTGAAGCTTTCTTT

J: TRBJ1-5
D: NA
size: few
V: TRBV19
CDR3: CASSIVVGQPQHF
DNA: TGTGCCAGTAGTATTGTCGTGGGCCAGCCCCAGCATTTT

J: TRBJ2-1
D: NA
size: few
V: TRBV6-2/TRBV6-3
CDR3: CASSYSKRGGSYNEQFF
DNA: TGTGCCAGCAGTTACTCGAAGAGGGGGGGGTCCTACAATGAGCAGTTCTTC

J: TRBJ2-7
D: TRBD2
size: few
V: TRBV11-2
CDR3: CASSLDEGLAGYEQYF
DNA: TGTGCCAGCAGCTTAGATGAGGGACTAGCGGGCTACGAGCAGTACTTC

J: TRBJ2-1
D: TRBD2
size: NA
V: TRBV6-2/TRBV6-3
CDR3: CASSYSITSGRHGSEQFF
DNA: TGTGCCAGCAGTTACTCGATCACTAGCGGGCGCCATGGGAGTGAGCAGTTCTTC

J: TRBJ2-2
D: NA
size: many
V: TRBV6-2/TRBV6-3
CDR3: CASSYLKTGGWTGELFF
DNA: TGTGCCAGCAGTTACCTCAAAACCGGGGGTTGGACCGGGGAGCTGTTTTTT

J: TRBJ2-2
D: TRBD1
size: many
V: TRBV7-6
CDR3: CASSLKTGVGAGELFF
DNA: TGTGCCAGCAGCTTAAAGACAGGGGTCGGGGCCGGGGAGCTGTTTTTT

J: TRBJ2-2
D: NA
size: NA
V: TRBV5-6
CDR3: CASSGGTIGELFF
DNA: TGTGCCAGCAGCGGTGGGACAATCGGGGAGCTGTTTTTT

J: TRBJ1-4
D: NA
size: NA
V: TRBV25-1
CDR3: CASSEHRVVDEKLFF
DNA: TGTGCCAGCAGTGAGCACAGGGTAGTGGATGAAAAACTGTTTTTT

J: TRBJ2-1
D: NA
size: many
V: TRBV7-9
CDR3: CASSLRASSYNEQFF
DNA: TGTGCCAGCAGCTTAAGGGCGAGCTCCTACAATGAGCAGTTCTTC

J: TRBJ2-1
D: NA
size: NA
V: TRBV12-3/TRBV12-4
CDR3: CASSLGGQQNEQFF
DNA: TGTGCCAGCAGTTTAGGGGGGCAGCAGAATGAGCAGTTCTTC

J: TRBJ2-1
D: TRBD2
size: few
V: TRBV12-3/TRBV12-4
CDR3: CASSLAVGEGLLASYNEQFF
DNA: TGTGCCAGCAGTTTAGCGGTGGGGGAGGGGCTACTAGCCAGCTACAATGAGCAGTTCTTC

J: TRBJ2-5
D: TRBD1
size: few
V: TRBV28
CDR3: CASSLTWTGGYQETQYF
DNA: TGTGCCAGCAGTCTCACCTGGACAGGGGGGTACCAAGAGACCCAGTACTTC

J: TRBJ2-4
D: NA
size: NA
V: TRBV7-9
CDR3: CASSPNLGAGKNIQYF
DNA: TGTGCCAGCAGCCCAAACCTGGGGGCCGGGAAAAACATTCAGTACTTC

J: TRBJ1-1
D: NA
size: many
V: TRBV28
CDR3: CASRIAGGTEAFF
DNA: TGTGCCAGCAGGATTGCAGGCGGCACTGAAGCTTTCTTT

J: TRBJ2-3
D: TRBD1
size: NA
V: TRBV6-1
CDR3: CASSPWGQGPDTQYF
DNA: TGTGCCAGCAGCCCTTGGGGACAGGGCCCAGATACGCAGTATTTT

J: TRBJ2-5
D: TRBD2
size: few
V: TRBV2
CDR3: CASSEWLAGGLQETQYF
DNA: TGTGCCAGCAGTGAATGGCTAGCGGGGGGGCTCCAAGAGACCCAGTACTTC

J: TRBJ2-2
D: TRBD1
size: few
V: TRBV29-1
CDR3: CSAEETGGVTGELFF
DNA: TGCAGCGCCGAAGAGACAGGGGGGGTCACCGGGGAGCTGTTTTTT

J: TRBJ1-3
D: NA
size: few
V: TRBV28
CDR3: CASIFSAGNTIYF
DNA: TGTGCCAGCATTTTTTCAGCTGGAAACACCATATATTTT

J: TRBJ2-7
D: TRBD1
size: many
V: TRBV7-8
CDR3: CASSLDRDRGLYEQYF
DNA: TGTGCCAGCAGCTTAGATCGGGACAGGGGTCTCTACGAGCAGTACTTC

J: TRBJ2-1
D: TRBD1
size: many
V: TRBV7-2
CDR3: CASSLGAGQGAIEQFF
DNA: TGTGCCAGCAGCTTAGGAGCGGGACAGGGGGCGATTGAGCAGTTCTTC

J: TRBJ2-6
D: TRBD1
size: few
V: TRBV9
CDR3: CASSPGQSSGANVLTF
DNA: TGTGCCAGCAGTCCGGGACAGAGCTCTGGGGCCAACGTCCTGACTTTC